Presented here are 28 T cell receptor beta chains from one specimen sequenced in a study of shared clonotypes between healthy human individuals. Clones were read by immunoSEQ multiplex PCR, and TCRdb kept only the in-frame ones, dropping some. This sample yields fewer than 700,000 clones, of which around 78% are seen a single time; around 12% belongs to the top ten. The sample consisted of PBMCs. The source is a woman aged 40 to 50 in good health. Some clones in this sample may be carry-over from other donors' samples.

The chain joins TRBV7-2 to TRBJ2-7; 8 bases agree with TRBD2. V lost 6 bases and J lost 0; bases outside the gene matches: 7. The length of the CDR3 is 15 residues. Germline-derived CDR1 and CDR2 are SGHTA and FQGNSA. CDR3 nucleotide sequence: TGTGCCAGCAGACAGGACGGGACTAGCTCCTACGAGCAGTACTTC. It translates to CASRQDGTSSYEQYF.

The chain combines TRBV15 with TRBJ2-5; no clear D. Trimming left V 1 base short and J 4 bases short, with 13 bases between. Germline V gene lookup returns CDR1 LNHNV and CDR2 YYDKDF (reference sequence). There are 15 residues in the CDR3. This CDR3 is CATSRGTFSPETQYF. The CDR3 DNA reads as TGTGCCACCAGCAGAGGGACCTTCTCCCCAGAGACCCAGTACTTC.

This chain links TRBV19 with TRBJ1-5, with D maybe TRBD1 (5 bases). The germline V and J ends were trimmed by 4 bases and 4 bases, with 11 bases remaining between them. The CDR3 contains 14 residues. The germline CDR1 and CDR2 sequences are LNHDA and SQIVND (reference sequence). Here the CDR3 reads CASSTRQMNQPQHF. As DNA, the CDR3 is TGTGCCAGTAGTACCAGACAGATGAATCAGCCCCAGCATTTT.

This clone was seen just once. The chain recombines TRBV30 with TRBJ1-1, with 7 bases fitting TRBD1. V lost 4 bases and J lost 2; bases outside the gene matches: 7. The CDR3 runs 14 residues. CDR1 and CDR2 from the germline V gene are GTSNPN and SVGIG (reference sequence). CDR3 in DNA: TGTGCCTGGACCCTGACAGGGCCAAACACTGAAGCTTTCTTT. Protein: CAWTLTGPNTEAFF.

As concerns this clone: Just one base apart from a much larger clone, this may be a read error. V gene TRBV6-6 combines with J gene TRBJ2-2; D may be TRBD2 (6 bases). The CDR3 is 14 residues long. V was pared by 5 bases and J by 5 bases, with 12 bases between. CDR1 and CDR2 (germline): MNHNY, SVGAGI (reference sequence). CDR3: CASSGLAETGELFF. The DNA of the CDR3 is TGTGCCAGCAGTGGGTTAGCGGAAACCGGGGAGCTGTTTTTT.

This clone has just a few counts. This chain's CDR3 is CASSLMSGGHGTGELFF. CDR3 coding DNA: TGTGCCAGCAGCTTGATGTCCGGGGGTCATGGCACCGGGGAGCTGTTTTTT. The genes are TRBV7-2 and TRBJ2-2; tentatively, D is TRBD2 (6 bases). V was cut by 3 bases and J by 4 bases, with 18 bases left in between. The V gene's germline CDR1 is SGHTA and CDR2 FQGNSA. This CDR3 comprises 17 residues.

The chain combines TRBV6-6 with TRBJ2-7; D possibly corresponds to TRBD1 (6 bases). Germline CDR1 MNHNY, CDR2 SVGAGI (reference sequence). Trimming took 6 bases from V and 0 from J, leaving 15 bases between them. There are 15 residues in the CDR3. CDR3 in amino acids: CASRPGQPYSYEQYF. The DNA for the CDR3 is TGTGCCAGCAGACCAGGACAGCCTTACTCCTACGAGCAGTACTTC.

V usage is TRBV15 and J usage is TRBJ2-7; weak D call: TRBD1 (6 bases). This CDR3 contains 15 residues. V was clipped by 0 bases and J by 2 bases, with 11 bases between them. Per germline, CDR1 LNHNV and CDR2 YYDKDF (reference sequence). The CDR3, as DNA: TGTGCCACCAGCAGAGACCCAGGGGAAACCTACGAGCAGTACTTC. Translated, it gives CATSRDPGETYEQYF.

Details on this clone: This likely reflects a read error, since a far larger clone is one base away. This sequence joins TRBV7-2 and TRBJ2-1; D is undetermined. Trimming pared 4 bases from V and 0 bases from J, leaving 1 base between. Looked up from germline, CDR1 is SGHTA and CDR2 is FQGNSA. CDR3 size: 12 residues. Here the CDR3 DNA reads TGTGCCAGCAGCTACTCCTACAATGAGCAGTTCTTC. This sequence encodes CASSYSYNEQFF.

About this clone: This probably arose from a read error, given a far larger clone one base away. Other DNA sequences in this sample translate to the same CDR3. The chain joins TRBV6-4 to TRBJ2-3; 12 positions match TRBD2. CDR1 is MRHNA, CDR2 SNTAGT, per germline. The CDR3 has 15 amino acids. Trimming at V came to 3 bases and at J to 4 bases, leaving 2 bases not matched to a gene. The CDR3 DNA is TGTGCCAGCAGTGAAGGGACTAGCGGGTCAGATACGCAGTATTTT. This translates into CASSEGTSGSDTQYF.

The chain joins TRBV5-1 to TRBJ2-3, with TRBD2 as a possible D gene (6 bases). Between the trimmed V and J ends, which lost 0 bases and 0 bases, there was a span of 11 bases. CDR3 length: 16 amino acids. Germline lookup yields CDR1 SGHRS and CDR2 YFSETQ. CDR3 sequence reads: CASSLEPSGSTDTQYF. The CDR3 bases are TGCGCCAGCAGCTTGGAGCCCAGCGGGAGCACAGATACGCAGTATTTT.

This clone was counted many times. V is TRBV28 and J is TRBJ2-4; no clear D. V lost 2 bases and J 6 bases, leaving 8 bases between the germline ends. The CDR3 length is 13 residues. Germline V CDR1 and CDR2: MDHEN, SYDVKM. CDR3 in amino acids: CASSLSSRNIQYF. DNA for the CDR3: TGTGCCAGCAGTTTAAGTAGTAGAAACATTCAGTACTTC.

As for this clone: Sequence at one end of the junction differs from germline and may be a read error. The chain couples TRBV4-2 to TRBJ1-2; possibly TRBD1 for D (5 bases). CDR1 and CDR2 from the germline V gene are LGHNA and YNFKEQ. The CDR3 runs to 16 residues. CDR3 sequence: CASSEDPGRSNYGYTF. CDR3 in DNA: TGTGCCAGCAGCGAAGACCCGGGACGGAGTAACTATGGCTACACCTTC.

V is TRBV19 and J is TRBJ2-5; D is perhaps TRBD2 (6 bases). The J call is uncertain, as TRBJ2-7 better fits the DNA end. This CDR3 region has 13 residues. Germline CDR1 LNHDA, CDR2 SQIVND (reference sequence). As DNA, the CDR3 is TGTGCCAGTAGTACCGGGGGAGGCTACGAGCAGTACTTC. This codes for CASSTGGGYEQYF.

The gene calls are TRBV25-1 and TRBJ2-5; TRBD1 matches 8 bases. The CDR3 extends over 15 amino acids. V lost 2 bases and J lost 9; bases outside the gene matches: 11. The germline V gene has CDR1 MGHDK and CDR2 SYGVNS. The CDR3 sequence: CASSEEDRAGEAQYF. CDR3 nucleotide sequence: TGTGCCAGCAGTGAAGAGGACAGGGCAGGGGAGGCCCAGTACTTC.

V is TRBV11-2 and J is TRBJ2-3; 10 bases line up with TRBD2. The CDR3 runs 15 residues. CDR1 and CDR2 from the germline V gene are SGHAT and FQNNGV. V gave up 5 bases and J gave up 2 bases; unmatched junction bases: 4. In nucleotides, the CDR3 is TGTGCCAGCAGCCTTAGCGGGAGGTACACAGATACGCAGTATTTT. As protein: CASSLSGRYTDTQYF.

CDR3 residues: CASSQLTRTGDSEQYF. The CDR3 DNA reads as TGCGCCAGCAGCCAGTTGACCCGGACAGGGGATAGCGAGCAGTACTTC. This chain connects TRBV4-3 to TRBJ2-7; TRBD1 matches 9 bases. The CDR3 extends over 16 amino acids. V was clipped by 3 bases and J by 6 bases; unmatched bases: 12. Germline CDR1 is LGHNA and CDR2 is YSLEER.

The V call is TRBV6-6, the J call TRBJ1-2; unclear D gene. The germline V and J ends were trimmed by 6 bases and 0 bases, with 8 bases remaining between them. The germline CDR1 and CDR2 sequences are MNHNY and SVGAGI (reference sequence). This CDR3 region has 13 residues. The CDR3 DNA is TGTGCCAGCAGAATAGGGTCTAACTATGGCTACACCTTC. Translation gives CASRIGSNYGYTF.

CDR3 protein: CASSLDRGNYGYTF. The CDR3 DNA reads as TGTGCCAGCAGCCTGGACAGGGGGAACTATGGCTACACCTTC. The rearrangement links TRBV9 to TRBJ1-2; TRBD1 matches 10 bases. The CDR3 runs to 14 residues. The germline V gene has CDR1 SGDLS and CDR2 YYNGEE. J was trimmed by 2 bases and V by 4 bases; bases with no gene match: 2.

This clone was detected once. The V call is TRBV28, the J call TRBJ2-5; D perhaps matches TRBD1 (5 bases). Germline loops: CDR1 MDHEN, CDR2 SYDVKM. V lost 6 bases to trimming and J lost 2 bases, with 10 bases between them. The CDR3 runs to 13 residues. The CDR3 loop is CASRRQKQETQYF. CDR3 coding DNA: TGTGCCAGCAGACGACAGAAACAAGAGACCCAGTACTTC.

The chain employs TRBV5-5 and TRBJ2-7, with 9 bases lining up with TRBD1. V dropped 0 bases and J dropped 1; count of bases not matched to a gene: 11. CDR1 and CDR2 from the germline V gene are SGHKS and YYEKEE (reference sequence). The CDR3 has 18 residues. The CDR3 region is CASSLGTGALRGSYEQYF. As DNA, the CDR3 is TGTGCCAGCAGCTTGGGGACAGGGGCACTGAGGGGTTCCTACGAGCAGTACTTC. The whole variable domain, filled in from reference TRBV5-5 and TRBJ2-7, reads DAGVTQSPTHLIKTRGQQVTLRCSPISGHKSVSWYQQVLGQGPQFIFQYYEKEERGRGNFPDRFSARQFPNYSSELNVNALLLGDSALYLCASSLGTGALRGSYEQYFGPGTRLTVT.

The chain couples TRBV5-8 to TRBJ2-1, with D unresolved. The germline gives CDR1 SGHTS, CDR2 YDEGEE. CDR3 size: 14 residues. V lost 0 bases, J lost 2 bases, and 6 bases lay in between. The CDR3 region is CASSLGLAYNEQFF. The DNA of the CDR3 is TGTGCCAGCAGCTTGGGGCTAGCCTACAATGAGCAGTTCTTC.

The CDR3 loop reads CASSPPTGEGQYF. The CDR3 DNA reads TGTGCCAGCAGCCCTCCGACGGGAGAGGGGCAGTACTTC. This chain uses TRBV5-4 with TRBJ2-7, with D maybe TRBD2 (6 bases). Germline CDR1 SGHNT, CDR2 YYREEE (reference sequence). Trimming took off 4 bases at V and 9 bases at J, with 17 bases between the two ends. The CDR3 has 13 residues.

The V and J genes are TRBV19 and TRBJ1-4; TRBD1 is a possible D gene (5 bases). V dropped 10 bases and J dropped 5 bases, with 14 bases sitting between them. The germline V gene encodes CDR1 LNHDA and CDR2 SQIVND (reference sequence). The CDR3 consists of 13 residues. CDR3 nucleotides: TGTGCCACGTCGGGACGGAGGAATGAAAAACTGTTTTTT. This codes for CATSGRRNEKLFF.

This sequence joins TRBV4-1 and TRBJ2-1; D might be TRBD2 (6 bases). This CDR3 region has 13 residues. The germline gives CDR1 MGHRA, CDR2 YSYEKL. V was clipped by 6 bases and J by 10 bases, with 16 bases between them. The CDR3 reads CASRASAYEEQFF. CDR3 DNA sequence: TGCGCCAGCAGGGCTAGCGCGTATGAAGAGCAGTTCTTC.

The chain has TRBV7-3 and TRBJ2-7, with 7 bases fitting TRBD2. This CDR3 spans 15 amino acids. Trimming took 5 bases from V and 2 from J; bases not matched to a gene: 9. CDR1 and CDR2 (germline): SGHTA, FQGTGA. The CDR3 region has the DNA TGTGCCAGCAGCCAAACTAGCGTGGGACCCTACGAGCAGTACTTC. Its protein product is CASSQTSVGPYEQYF. The full variable domain, in which reference TRBV7-3 and TRBJ2-7 provide the parts outside the CDR3, is GAGVSQTPSNKVTEKGKYVELRCDPISGHTALYWYRQSLGQGPEFLIYFQGTGAADDSGLPNDRFFAVRPEGSVSTLKIQRTERGDSAVYLCASSQTSVGPYEQYFGPGTRLTVT.

The V and J genes are TRBV9 and TRBJ2-3; TRBD2 matches 10 bases. Germline V lookup: CDR1 SGDLS, CDR2 YYNGEE. V dropped 4 bases and J dropped 5; count of bases not matched to a gene: 10. The CDR3 is made up of 16 amino acids. CDR3 nucleotides: TGTGCCAGCAGCCCCAGCGGGAGGGTAACGGGAGATACGCAGTATTTT. Amino acid sequence: CASSPSGRVTGDTQYF.

The chain links TRBV6-5 to TRBJ2-7; TRBD1 aligns across 8 bases. J was trimmed by 3 bases and V by 2 bases; bases with no gene match: 9. Germline V CDR1 and CDR2: MNHEY, SVGAGI. There are 16 residues in the CDR3. CDR3 protein: CASSYRRTGTSYEQYF. DNA for the CDR3: TGTGCCAGCAGTTACCGGAGGACAGGGACCAGCTACGAGCAGTACTTC.